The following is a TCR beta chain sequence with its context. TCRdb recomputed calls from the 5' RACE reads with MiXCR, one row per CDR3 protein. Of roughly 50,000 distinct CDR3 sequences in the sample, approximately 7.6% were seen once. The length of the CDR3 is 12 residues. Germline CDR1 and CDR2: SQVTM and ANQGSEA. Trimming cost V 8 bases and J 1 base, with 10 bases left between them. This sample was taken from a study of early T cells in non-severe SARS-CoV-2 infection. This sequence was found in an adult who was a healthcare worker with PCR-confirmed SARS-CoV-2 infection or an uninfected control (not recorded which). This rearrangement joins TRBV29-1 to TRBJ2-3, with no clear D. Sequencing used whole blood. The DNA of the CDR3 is TGCAGCTACAGCTGGCGCACAGATACGCAGTATTTT. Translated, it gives CSYSWRTDTQYF.